This T cell receptor beta chain is drawn from a study of CD8 T cells in ankylosing spondylitis. Findings of the study overall: There was reportedly significant enrichment of clones that were disease-linked in matched ankylosing spondylitis synovial fluid. Made up of about eight highly homologous variants, a TCR beta motif appeared characteristic of ankylosing spondylitis blood.

Each TCR beta library was made by quantitative 5'-RACE that incorporated molecular barcodes. TCRdb re-called the 5' RACE reads through MiXCR, storing one row per CDR3 protein. The sample comprises more than 650,000 distinct CDR3 sequences, roughly 10% of which are singletons, and roughly 0.51% rests with the top ten. Worth noting for this clonotype: What it binds is not known.

The sequence came from a male donor with ankylosing spondylitis. The specimen was blood, either unsorted or a sorted T cell fraction (not recorded which).

CDR3 in amino acids: CASSFLGFPYEQYF. In nucleotides, the CDR3 is TGTGCCAGCAGCTTTTTAGGGTTCCCCTACGAGCAGTACTTC. The genes are TRBV11-2 and TRBJ2-7; no clear D gene. Trimming shortened V by 3 bases and J by 2 bases, and 11 bases separated the two germline ends. The CDR3 has 14 residues. The V gene's germline CDR1 is SGHAT and CDR2 FQNNGV.